Below, 18 T cell receptor beta chains from the same sample are listed, as sequenced in a study of identical twins. TCRdb called the 5' RACE reads again in MiXCR, with one record for every CDR3 protein. The sample gives hundreds of thousands of distinct CDR3 sequences, around a sixth of which show up once; roughly 13% is in the top ten. These data also formed part of another study, on T cells expressing NK-cell markers.

Sequenced: PBMCs. These receptors all stem from a woman aged 18 to 35 in good health.

This chain links TRBV30 with TRBJ2-7; 9 bases are shared with TRBD1. Germline values: CDR1 GTSNPN, CDR2 SVGIG (reference sequence). The CDR3 is 16 residues long. Losses at the gene ends were 1 base for V and 0 bases for J; bases not matched to a gene: 7. In DNA, the CDR3 is TGTGCCTGGAGTGGCTCTGTGGGACAGGGCTCCTACGAGCAGTACTTC. Protein product: CAWSGSVGQGSYEQYF.

The CDR3, as DNA: TGTGCCAGCAGTGGGACGTCGGATGGAAAACTGTTTTTT. It specifies CASSGTSDGKLFF. The rearrangement uses TRBV6-1 and TRBJ1-4; D is unresolved. Per the germline V gene, CDR1 is MNHNS and CDR2 is SASEGT. The CDR3 runs to 13 residues. V dropped 4 bases and J dropped 10 bases, with 13 bases sitting between them.

The V call is TRBV7-2, the J call TRBJ2-1; D unclear. CDR3 size: 16 residues. Deletions cut 5 bases from V and 6 bases from J, with 20 bases between. Germline loops: CDR1 SGHTA, CDR2 FQGNSA. CDR3 sequence reads: CASSPGPAVNGNEQFF. The CDR3 DNA reads TGTGCCAGCAGCCCAGGACCCGCTGTAAATGGCAATGAGCAGTTCTTC.

This clonotype was seen a few times. The chain carries TRBV12-3 or TRBV12-4 and TRBJ1-3, with D unclear. CDR3 length: 15 amino acids. Trimming stripped 6 bases from V and 0 bases from J, with 12 bases between. In DNA form, the CDR3 reads TGTGCCAGCAGAGGGTTCCCCAGCTCTGGAAACACCATATATTTT. Its protein is CASRGFPSSGNTIYF.

This clonotype was recorded at least ten times. The junction departs from the called germline gene at one end, perhaps through a read error. The V call is TRBV5-1, the J call TRBJ2-3; a weak D match, TRBD2 (5 bases). The CDR3 has 14 amino acids. Germline V CDR1 and CDR2: SGHRS, YFSETQ. The CDR3 sequence is CASSLGGNTDTQYF. CDR3 in DNA: TGTGCCAGCAGCTTAGGAGGAAACACAGATACGCAGTATTTT.

Only a few counts were recorded for this clonotype. V usage is TRBV12-3 or TRBV12-4 and J usage is TRBJ2-5, with 12 bases fitting TRBD2. The V segment lost 6 bases and the J segment 3 bases; nucleotides outside the gene matches: 8. The CDR3 is 16 amino acids. The CDR3 loop is CASRRTSGDKEETQYF. The CDR3 DNA sequence: TGTGCCAGCAGGCGGACTAGCGGGGATAAGGAAGAGACCCAGTACTTC.

This clonotype turned up a few times. The chain has TRBV18 and TRBJ2-3; D unclear. Between the trimmed V and J ends, which lost 2 bases and 0 bases, there was a span of 9 bases. The CDR3 extends over 15 amino acids. Germline loops: CDR1 KGHSH, CDR2 LQKENI. The CDR3 coding sequence is TGTGCCAGCTCACCAACGGAAACTAGCACAGATACGCAGTATTTT. It is translated as CASSPTETSTDTQYF.

The chain combines TRBV29-1 with TRBJ2-3; D assignment may be TRBD1 or TRBD2 (6 bases each). The CDR3 consists of 14 residues. Germline V gene sequence: CDR1 SQVTM, CDR2 ANQGSEA. Trimming stripped 7 bases from V and 2 bases from J, with 16 bases between. CDR3 coding DNA: TGCAGCGCCATTGCGGGACACCACACAGATACGCAGTATTTT. Protein product: CSAIAGHHTDTQYF.

This clonotype was detected only a few times. This chain links TRBV4-2 with TRBJ2-3; D uncertain. Looked up from germline, CDR1 is LGHNA and CDR2 is YNFKEQ. CDR3 size: 16 residues. Trimming removed 4 bases from V and 0 bases from J, with 14 bases in between. DNA for the CDR3: TGTGCCAGCAGCCGCCAAGATGGGGTCAGCACAGATACGCAGTATTTT. Translated, it gives CASSRQDGVSTDTQYF.

This clonotype was recorded a few times. This chain links TRBV10-3 with TRBJ2-1; 8 bases align to TRBD2. Germline loops: CDR1 ENHRY, CDR2 SYGVKD. After removal of 0 bases from V and 8 bases from J, the junction contained 12 bases not matched to a gene. The CDR3 is 17 amino acids. CDR3 sequence (DNA): TGTGCCATCAGTGAGTCCCCCGGGACTAGTTTTGACTATGAGCAGTTCTTC. Translating gives CAISESPGTSFDYEQFF.

The gene calls are TRBV20-1 and TRBJ2-5; 10 nucleotides line up with TRBD2. Germline V gene sequence: CDR1 DFQATT, CDR2 SNEGSKA (reference sequence). The ends lost 0 bases at V and 5 bases at J; junction bases unmatched: 3. The CDR3 contains 14 residues. The CDR3 DNA follows: TGCAGTGCTAGAGAGGGGACTAGCGTTGAGACCCAGTACTTC. Protein sequence: CSAREGTSVETQYF.

J is TRBJ1-2 and V is TRBV6-1, with D unclear. Germline V gene sequence: CDR1 MNHNS, CDR2 SASEGT. The CDR3 has 13 residues. V lost 6 bases and J 4 bases, leaving 12 bases between the germline ends. CDR3: CASSTGRLYGYTF. The CDR3 DNA reads TGTGCCAGCAGCACCGGGAGGCTCTATGGCTACACCTTC.

The CDR3 sequence: CASSLAGRDSSYNEQFF. DNA of the CDR3: TGTGCCAGCAGCTTAGCTGGGAGGGACAGCTCCTACAATGAGCAGTTCTTC. The chain employs TRBV7-6 and TRBJ2-1; D is possibly TRBD1 or TRBD2 (7 bases each). CDR1 is SGHVS, CDR2 FNYEAQ, per germline. V gave up 0 bases and J gave up 0 bases, with 12 bases separating them. The CDR3 runs to 17 residues.

This clonotype was seen only a few times. The rearrangement uses TRBV10-1 and TRBJ2-3, with D perhaps TRBD1 or TRBD2 (5 bases each). Looked up from germline, CDR1 is WNHNN and CDR2 is SYGVQD (reference sequence). The V and J ends lost 3 bases and 6 bases respectively, with 16 bases between them. There are 15 residues in the CDR3. The chain's CDR3 is CASSERTGPRDTQYF. CDR3 sequence (DNA): TGCGCCAGCAGTGAACGGACGGGGCCACGCGATACGCAGTATTTT.

The chain employs TRBV7-2 and TRBJ1-2, with a weak D call TRBD1 (5 bases). There are 15 residues in the CDR3. The V gene's germline CDR1 is SGHTA and CDR2 FQGNSA. Deletions cut 1 base from V and 5 bases from J, with 14 bases between. DNA for the CDR3: TGTGCCAGCAGCTTAGACGGGGGGGTAGGGTATGGCTACACCTTC. It is translated as CASSLDGGVGYGYTF.

This clonotype was counted between two and nine times. The J gene is TRBJ2-1, the V gene TRBV18; tentatively, D is TRBD2 (5 bases). The CDR3 consists of 16 residues. The ends were cut back, 2 bases at V and 4 bases at J, with 15 bases in the middle. Germline assignment: CDR1 KGHSH and CDR2 LQKENI. The CDR3 bases are TGTGCCAGCTCACCAGTGCTGGACTTTTCATACAATGAGCAGTTCTTC. It codes for CASSPVLDFSYNEQFF.

The chain recombines TRBV6-1 with TRBJ2-5; 8 bases are shared with TRBD2. CDR3 length: 17 residues. The V gene end was trimmed by 6 bases and the J gene end by 5 bases; junction bases not matched to a gene: 17. Germline loops: CDR1 MNHNS, CDR2 SASEGT. The CDR3 is CASSHFVYTGGTETQYF. In DNA form, the CDR3 reads TGTGCCAGCAGCCACTTCGTATATACGGGAGGGACGGAGACCCAGTACTTC.

This clonotype has a handful of counts. V is TRBV6-1 and J is TRBJ2-3; D gene unclear. This CDR3 has 14 residues. Germline V lookup: CDR1 MNHNS, CDR2 SASEGT. V lost 8 bases and J lost 1, with 13 bases in between. The CDR3 is CASHIGSRTDTQYF. CDR3 DNA: TGTGCCAGCCACATCGGCAGCCGCACAGATACGCAGTATTTT.